This T cell receptor (beta chain) derives from a study of OX40 agonist ivuxolimab in advanced cancers. Profiling relied on immunoSEQ multiplex PCR, and the TCRdb table lists in-frame clones only, not all of them. Of approximately 100,000 clones listed, around 85% are singletons. The CDR3 extends over 15 amino acids. Germline V lookup: CDR1 MNHNY, CDR2 SVGAGI (reference sequence). Unmatched junction bases numbered 6, after V lost 0 bases and J lost 9 bases. The sample consisted of CD4+ or CD8+ T cells sorted from blood, taken in a trial of the OX40 agonist ivuxolimab. This sequence joins TRBV6-6 and TRBJ2-1; 9 bases align to TRBD2. The receptor's source is an adult with an advanced solid tumor such as melanoma, head and neck, liver or kidney cancer. The CDR3 is CASSYSRFSGSEQFF. The CDR3 region has the DNA TGTGCCAGCAGTTACTCGAGGTTTAGCGGGAGTGAGCAGTTCTTC.